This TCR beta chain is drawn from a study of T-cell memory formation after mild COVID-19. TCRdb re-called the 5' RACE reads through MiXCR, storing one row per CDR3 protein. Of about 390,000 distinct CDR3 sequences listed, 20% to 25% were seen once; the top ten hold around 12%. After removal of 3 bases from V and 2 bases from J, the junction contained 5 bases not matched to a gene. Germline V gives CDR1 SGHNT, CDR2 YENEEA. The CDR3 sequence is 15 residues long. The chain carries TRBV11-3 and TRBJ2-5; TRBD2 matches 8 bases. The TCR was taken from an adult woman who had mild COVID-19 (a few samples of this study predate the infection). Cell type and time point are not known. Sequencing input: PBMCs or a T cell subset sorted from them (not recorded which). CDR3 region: CASSFTGTRQETQYF. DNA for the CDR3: TGTGCCAGCAGCTTTACCGGGACTAGGCAAGAGACCCAGTACTTC.